This TCR beta chain stems from a study of blood T cell repertoires in COVID-19. Study-level information: Researchers got acute and convalescent COVID-19 samples from the United States, Italy and Spain.

The method was immunoSEQ multiplex PCR; TCRdb's version includes in-frame clones alone and lacks a portion of them. The profile covers more than 400,000 clones, with roughly 90% appearing a single time and under 0.85% taken by the ten largest. This CDR3 has 16 amino acids. The ends were cut back, 4 bases at V and 0 bases at J, with 9 bases in the middle. Germline V gene lookup returns CDR1 KGHDR and CDR2 SFDVKD. The chain employs TRBV24-1 and TRBJ2-6; D is undetermined. This TCR was recovered from a woman between 18 and 30 years old who had recovered from COVID-19. Specimen: PBMCs or T cells enriched from blood (not recorded which). CDR3 sequence (DNA): TGTGCCACCAGTGACCAGACACTCTCTGGGGCCAACGTCCTGACTTTC. Translation: CATSDQTLSGANVLTF.